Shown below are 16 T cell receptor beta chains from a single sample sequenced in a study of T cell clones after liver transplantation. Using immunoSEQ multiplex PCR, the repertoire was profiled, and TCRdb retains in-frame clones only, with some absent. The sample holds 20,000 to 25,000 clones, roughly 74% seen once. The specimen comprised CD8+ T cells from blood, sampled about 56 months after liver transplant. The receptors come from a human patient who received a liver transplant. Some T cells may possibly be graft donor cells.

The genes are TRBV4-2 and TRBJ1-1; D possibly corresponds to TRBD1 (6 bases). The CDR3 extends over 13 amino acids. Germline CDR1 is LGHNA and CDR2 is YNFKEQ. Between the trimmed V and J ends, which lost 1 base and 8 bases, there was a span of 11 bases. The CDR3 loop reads CASSQVTGQEAFF. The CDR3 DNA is TGTGCCAGCAGCCAAGTCACAGGGCAGGAAGCTTTCTTT.

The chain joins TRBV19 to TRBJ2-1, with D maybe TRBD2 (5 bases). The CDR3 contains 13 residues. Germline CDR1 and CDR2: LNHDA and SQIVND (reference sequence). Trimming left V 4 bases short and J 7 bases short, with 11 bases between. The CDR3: CASSTGVQNEQFF. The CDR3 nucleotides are TGTGCCAGTAGTACCGGGGTCCAGAATGAGCAGTTCTTC.

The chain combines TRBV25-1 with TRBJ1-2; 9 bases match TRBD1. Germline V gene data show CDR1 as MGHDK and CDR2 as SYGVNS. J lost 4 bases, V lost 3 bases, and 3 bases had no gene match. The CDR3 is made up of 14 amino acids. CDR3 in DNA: TGTGCCAGCAGTGAGATGACAGGGGGCTATGGCTACACCTTC. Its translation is CASSEMTGGYGYTF.

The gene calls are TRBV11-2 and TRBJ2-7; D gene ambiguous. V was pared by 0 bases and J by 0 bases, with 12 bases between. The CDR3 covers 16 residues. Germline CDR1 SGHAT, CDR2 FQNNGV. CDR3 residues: CASSLDYTASSYEQYF. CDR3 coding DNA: TGTGCCAGCAGCTTAGATTACACAGCGAGCTCCTACGAGCAGTACTTC.

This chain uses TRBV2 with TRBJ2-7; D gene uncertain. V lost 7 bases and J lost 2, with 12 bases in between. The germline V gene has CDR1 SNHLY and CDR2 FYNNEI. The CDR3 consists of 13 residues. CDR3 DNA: TGTGCCAGCACCATGACGGGTGCCTACGAGCAGTACTTC. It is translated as CASTMTGAYEQYF.

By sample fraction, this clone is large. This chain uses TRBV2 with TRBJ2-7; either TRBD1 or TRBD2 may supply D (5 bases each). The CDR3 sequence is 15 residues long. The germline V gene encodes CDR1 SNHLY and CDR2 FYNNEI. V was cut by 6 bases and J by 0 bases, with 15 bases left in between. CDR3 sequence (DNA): TGTGCCAGCAGCGGGACCGGGACGTACTCCTACGAGCAGTACTTC. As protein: CASSGTGTYSYEQYF.

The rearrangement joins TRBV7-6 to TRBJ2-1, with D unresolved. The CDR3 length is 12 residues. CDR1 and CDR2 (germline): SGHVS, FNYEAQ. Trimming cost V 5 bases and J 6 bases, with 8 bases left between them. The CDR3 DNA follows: TGTGCCAGCAGCCATTCGTTCAATGAGCAGTTCTTC. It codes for CASSHSFNEQFF.

CDR3 loop: CASSSLAGGGGNIQYF. In DNA, the CDR3 is TGTGCCAGCAGCTCACTAGCGGGGGGCGGAGGAAACATTCAGTACTTC. The chain is built from TRBV11-1 and TRBJ2-4, with 12 bases that match TRBD2. The germline gives CDR1 SGHAT, CDR2 FQDESV (reference sequence). V was clipped by 4 bases and J by 6 bases; unmatched bases: 7. The CDR3 spans 16 residues.

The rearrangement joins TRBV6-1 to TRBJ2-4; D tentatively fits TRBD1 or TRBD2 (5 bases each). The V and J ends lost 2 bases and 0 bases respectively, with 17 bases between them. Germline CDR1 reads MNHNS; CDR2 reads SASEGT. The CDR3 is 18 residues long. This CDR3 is CASSEWGRFILAKNIQYF. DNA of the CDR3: TGTGCCAGCAGTGAATGGGGACGGTTCATTCTAGCCAAAAACATTCAGTACTTC.

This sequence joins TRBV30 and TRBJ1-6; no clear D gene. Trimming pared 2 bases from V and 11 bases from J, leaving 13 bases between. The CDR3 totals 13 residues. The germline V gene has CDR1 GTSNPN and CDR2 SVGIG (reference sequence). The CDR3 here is CAWSPGPEAPLHF. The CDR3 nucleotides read TGTGCCTGGAGTCCTGGACCGGAGGCACCCCTCCACTTT.

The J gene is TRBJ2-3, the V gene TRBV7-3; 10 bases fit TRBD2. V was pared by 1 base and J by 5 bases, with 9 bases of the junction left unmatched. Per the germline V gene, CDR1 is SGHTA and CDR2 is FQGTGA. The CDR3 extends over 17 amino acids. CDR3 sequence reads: CASSLSPAGGPGDTQYF. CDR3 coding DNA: TGTGCCAGCAGCTTAAGTCCAGCGGGGGGGCCCGGAGATACGCAGTATTTT. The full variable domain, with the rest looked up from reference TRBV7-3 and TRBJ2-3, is GAGVSQTPSNKVTEKGKYVELRCDPISGHTALYWYRQSLGQGPEFLIYFQGTGAADDSGLPNDRFFAVRPEGSVSTLKIQRTERGDSAVYLCASSLSPAGGPGDTQYFGPGTRLTVL.

CDR3 amino acids: CATSPRRDYGYTF. The CDR3 DNA sequence: TGTGCCACCTCCCCCCGGCGGGACTATGGCTACACCTTC. The J gene is TRBJ1-2, the V gene TRBV27, with unresolved D. The CDR3 contains 13 residues. V lost 10 bases and J 3 bases, leaving 15 bases between the germline ends. Germline loops: CDR1 MNHEY, CDR2 SMNVEV (reference sequence).

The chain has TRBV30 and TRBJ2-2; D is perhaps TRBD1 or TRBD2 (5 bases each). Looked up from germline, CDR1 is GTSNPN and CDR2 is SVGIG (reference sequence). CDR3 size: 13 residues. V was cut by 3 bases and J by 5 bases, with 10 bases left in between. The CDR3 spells CAWRVGETGELFF. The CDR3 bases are TGTGCCTGGAGAGTGGGGGAGACCGGGGAGCTGTTTTTT. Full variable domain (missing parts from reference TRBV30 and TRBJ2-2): SQTIHQWPATLVQPVGSPLSLECTVEGTSNPNLYWYRQAAGRGLQLLFYSVGIGQISSEVPQNLSASRPQDRQFILSSKKLLLSDSGFYLCAWRVGETGELFFGEGSRLTVL.

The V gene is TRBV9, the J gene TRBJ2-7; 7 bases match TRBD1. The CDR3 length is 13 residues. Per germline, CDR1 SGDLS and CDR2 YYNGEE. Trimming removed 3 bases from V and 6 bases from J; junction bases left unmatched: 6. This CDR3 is CASSGTGTVEQYF. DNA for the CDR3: TGTGCCAGCAGCGGGACCGGGACAGTCGAGCAGTACTTC.

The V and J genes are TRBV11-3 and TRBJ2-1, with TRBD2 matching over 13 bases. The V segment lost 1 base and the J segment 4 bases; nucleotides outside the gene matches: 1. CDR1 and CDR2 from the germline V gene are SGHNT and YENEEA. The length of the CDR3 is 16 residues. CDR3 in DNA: TGTGCCAGCAGCTTAGGACTAGCGGGGGGATACAATGAGCAGTTCTTC. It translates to CASSLGLAGGYNEQFF. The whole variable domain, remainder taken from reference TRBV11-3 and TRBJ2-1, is EAGVVQSPRYKIIEKKQPVAFWCNPISGHNTLYWYLQNLGQGPELLIRYENEEAVDDSQLPKDRFSAERLKGVDSTLKIQPAELGDSAVYLCASSLGLAGGYNEQFFGPGTRLTVL.

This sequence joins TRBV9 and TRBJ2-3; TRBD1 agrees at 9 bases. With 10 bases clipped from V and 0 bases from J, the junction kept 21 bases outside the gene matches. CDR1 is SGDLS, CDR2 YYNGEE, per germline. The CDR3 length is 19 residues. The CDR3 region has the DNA TGTGCCCCCCGCGACGGGGGGATGACAGGGGGACCTAGCACAGATACGCAGTATTTT. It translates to CAPRDGGMTGGPSTDTQYF.